This TCR beta chain originates from a study of T cell responses to AZD1222 COVID-19 vaccine. The germline CDR1 and CDR2 sequences are MNHEY and SMNVEV (reference sequence). This CDR3 region has 15 residues. V shed 4 bases and J shed 1 base, with 11 bases lying between them. TCRdb's table, derived via immunoSEQ multiplex PCR, lists solely in-frame clones and lacks some. Of 120,000 or so clones listed, about 85% are singletons. This TCR was recovered from an adult in good health. This sequence joins TRBV27 and TRBJ1-5, with D possibly being TRBD1 (5 bases). The input for sequencing was peripheral blood, taken on day 0 of AZD1222 vaccination. The CDR3 here is CASSSRQLSNQPQHF. The CDR3 region has the DNA TGTGCCAGCAGTTCCCGACAGTTGAGCAATCAGCCCCAGCATTTT.